Each of the 22 T cell receptor beta chains below was sequenced from the same sample in a study of metastatic and nonmetastatic thyroid tumors (TCRdb year 2020). Preparation of the library involved PCR. Sequencing was carried out with an Illumina HiSeq 4000. The public sequencing data were trimmed at Q25 with fastp and processed into clonotypes with MiXCR by TCRdb, which kept only in-frame beta chains. A total of roughly 25,000 clones appear in this sample, about 15% of them only once. The biggest ten clones account for 3% to 4% of the sample. Before undergoing thyroid surgery, none of the patients had been given any kind of treatment. Sequenced material: blood. The origin of the receptors is a female donor with papillary thyroid cancer or a benign thyroid nodule (not recorded which). Some clones in this sample may be carry-over from other donors' samples.

At least ten counts were recorded for this clone. This rearrangement joins TRBV3-1 to TRBJ1-1, with a weak D call TRBD1 (5 bases). CDR1 is LGHDT and CDR2 is YNNKEL in the germline V gene (reference sequence). The CDR3 spans 14 residues. V was cut by 3 bases and J by 3 bases, with 11 bases left in between. The CDR3 sequence is CASSQARGDTEAFF. In DNA form, the CDR3 reads TGTGCCAGCAGCCAGGCCCGAGGGGACACTGAAGCTTTCTTT.

By its share, this clone is medium-sized (0.01 to 0.1%). The chain carries TRBV28 and TRBJ2-1, with TRBD2 matching over 9 bases. Germline lookup yields CDR1 MDHEN and CDR2 SYDVKM. The CDR3 covers 17 residues. Trimming cost V 1 base and J 4 bases; bases outside gene matches: 8. CDR3 nucleotide sequence: TGTGCCAGCAGTTTATTCGTGTCGGCGGGAGGGTACAATGAGCAGTTCTTC. As protein: CASSLFVSAGGYNEQFF.

This clone was counted ten times or more. The V and J genes are TRBV30 and TRBJ1-1; unclear D gene. The CDR3 has 13 amino acids. The V end lost 3 bases, the J end lost 0 bases, and 8 bases lay between the germline ends. Germline V lookup: CDR1 GTSNPN, CDR2 SVGIG (reference sequence). The CDR3 DNA is TGTGCCTGGAGCGACCAGTTGAACACTGAAGCTTTCTTT. It encodes CAWSDQLNTEAFF.

The V gene is TRBV4-1, the J gene TRBJ2-7, with a weak D call TRBD1 (6 bases). V dropped 1 base and J dropped 5 bases, with 15 bases sitting between them. CDR1 is MGHRA and CDR2 is YSYEKL in the germline V gene. The CDR3 consists of 15 residues. CDR3 protein: CASSQVRGGVDEQYF. The CDR3 DNA follows: TGCGCCAGCAGCCAAGTCCGAGGGGGAGTCGACGAGCAGTACTTC.

With regard to this clone: A much larger clonotype is one base distant, so this may be a read error. This rearrangement joins TRBV5-1 to TRBJ2-5; D could derive from TRBD1 or TRBD2 (5 bases each). With 4 bases removed from V and 5 bases from J, the gap between germline ends came to 18 bases. The CDR3 loop spans 15 amino acids. Germline CDR1 reads SGHRS; CDR2 reads YFSETQ. The CDR3 loop reads CASSVGDSGRETQYF. DNA of the CDR3: TGCGCCAGCAGCGTGGGAGACAGTGGGCGGGAGACCCAGTACTTC.

This clone was counted at least ten times. V and J are TRBV14 and TRBJ1-2; D is undetermined. The germline V gene encodes CDR1 SGHDN and CDR2 FVKESK. V shed 4 bases and J shed 3 bases, with 15 bases lying between them. The CDR3 totals 15 residues. For the CDR3, the DNA is TGTGCCAGCAGCCTTGGACCAGGAGGTTACTATGGCTACACCTTC. It encodes CASSLGPGGYYGYTF.

This clone was observed many times. The chain links TRBV28 to TRBJ2-7; 7 positions agree with TRBD1. V dropped 6 bases and J dropped 6; count of bases not matched to a gene: 8. The CDR3 totals 13 residues. The germline V gene encodes CDR1 MDHEN and CDR2 SYDVKM. The CDR3 DNA reads TGTGCCAGCAGCGCGACAGGGATTCGCGAGCAGTACTTC. The encoded protein is CASSATGIREQYF.

The table lists this clone with a few counts. The V and J genes are TRBV2 and TRBJ2-7, with TRBD2 as a possible D gene (5 bases). The V gene lost 8 bases and the J gene lost 7 bases, with 15 bases spanning the gap. Germline V lookup: CDR1 SNHLY, CDR2 FYNNEI. This CDR3 is 12 amino acids long. The CDR3 bases are TGTGCCAGCGGCCGAAACGGGGTTGAGCAGTACTTC. It encodes CASGRNGVEQYF.

Notes on this clone: No conserved phenylalanine or tryptophan is present at the end of the CDR3, so a read error is the likely explanation. The CDR3 DNA reads as TGTGCCATCAGTCCGTGGGACCCTACCTCCTACGAGCAGTACCTC. As protein: CAISPWDPTSYEQYL. This chain links TRBV27 with TRBJ2-7; possibly TRBD1 or TRBD2 for D (5 bases each). Germline V gene lookup returns CDR1 MNHEY and CDR2 SMNVEV (reference sequence). The length of the CDR3 is 15 residues.

This clone was seen repeatedly, ten times or more. J is TRBJ2-6 and V is TRBV4-1; 9 nucleotides agree with TRBD2. Germline trimming cut 4 bases from V and 0 bases from J; bases unmatched to any gene: 10. Germline V lookup: CDR1 MGHRA, CDR2 YSYEKL. This CDR3 comprises 19 residues. The DNA of the CDR3 is TGCGCCAGCAGCCGCGGGGGGGGAGGGAATGGCTCTGGGGCCAACGTCCTGACTTTC. As protein: CASSRGGGGNGSGANVLTF.

On this clone itself: Relative to the germline gene, one junction end is altered; a read error may explain this. The chain combines TRBV20-1 with TRBJ2-6; D is unclear. CDR1 is DFQATT and CDR2 is SNEGSKA in the germline V gene (reference sequence). This CDR3 comprises 16 residues. The CDR3 sequence: CSAENTVISGDNVLTF. CDR3 nucleotides: TGCAGTGCCGAGAACACAGTCATCTCTGGGGACAACGTCCTGACTTTC.

At least ten counts were recorded for this clone. The gene calls are TRBV10-3 and TRBJ1-1, with a tentative D call TRBD1 (5 bases). The CDR3 consists of 12 residues. In germline, CDR1 is ENHRY, CDR2 SYGVKD. The ends were cut back, 2 bases at V and 8 bases at J, with 9 bases in the middle. The CDR3 DNA follows: TGTGCCATCAGTGAGCCAGGGTGGGAAGCTTTCTTT. Translation: CAISEPGWEAFF.

This clone came up a few times. Different DNA sequences within this sample yield the same CDR3. The chain couples TRBV28 to TRBJ2-3; D may be TRBD1 (6 bases). The V end lost 8 bases, the J end lost 1 base, and 10 bases lay between the germline ends. CDR1 is MDHEN and CDR2 is SYDVKM in the germline V gene. The CDR3 runs to 13 residues. The CDR3 region is CASARGGTDTQYF. CDR3 DNA sequence: TGTGCCAGCGCCAGGGGTGGCACAGATACGCAGTATTTT.

By its share, this clone is medium-sized (0.01 to 0.1%). The genes are TRBV6-5 and TRBJ2-7; 8 positions agree with TRBD1. This CDR3 contains 15 residues. Germline values: CDR1 MNHEY, CDR2 SVGAGI. Trimming cost V 4 bases and J 2 bases; bases outside gene matches: 7. The CDR3 DNA reads TGTGCCAGCAGTTTCTCCGGGACAGGAGCCTACGAGCAGTACTTC. It specifies CASSFSGTGAYEQYF.

This clone has a count of ten or more. The chain carries TRBV12-3 or TRBV12-4 and TRBJ2-2; TRBD1 matches 9 bases. V lost 5 bases to trimming and J lost 6 bases; unmatched junction nucleotides: 13. The CDR3 sequence is 17 residues long. For the CDR3, the DNA is TGTGCCAGCAGTCCCACAGGGGGCGGTTTAGAGGCCGGGGAGCTGTTTTTT. Translated: CASSPTGGGLEAGELFF.

The rearrangement joins TRBV11-2 to TRBJ2-1; no definite D call. Trimming removed 5 bases at V and 10 bases at J, with 18 bases between. The CDR3 contains 14 residues. Germline CDR1 SGHAT, CDR2 FQNNGV. CDR3: CASSLTGPFGEQFF. CDR3 nucleotide sequence: TGTGCCAGCAGCCTCACCGGACCCTTTGGAGAGCAGTTCTTC.

This clone was observed at least ten times. The germline gene is not matched at one end of the junction; a read error may be the cause. This same CDR3 is encoded by further DNA sequences in the sample. The chain employs TRBV7-7 and TRBJ2-5; 10 bases fit TRBD1. There are 15 residues in the CDR3. Germline V gene data show CDR1 as SSHAT and CDR2 as FNYEAQ (reference sequence). As DNA, the CDR3 is TGTGCTAGCAGCTTAGGGACAGGGGACCAAGAGACCCAGTACTTC. Translating gives CASSLGTGDQETQYF.

This clone was counted at least ten times. V gene TRBV6-1 combines with J gene TRBJ2-5; D is possibly TRBD1 (5 bases). With 6 bases removed from V and 2 bases from J, the gap between germline ends came to 13 bases. Germline V gene lookup returns CDR1 MNHNS and CDR2 SASEGT. CDR3 length: 14 residues. CDR3 in DNA: TGTGCCAGCAGCGTGCGACAGCCACAAGAGACCCAGTACTTC. It translates to CASSVRQPQETQYF.

This clone was observed at least ten times. The rearrangement uses TRBV30 and TRBJ2-7; D is perhaps TRBD1 (6 bases). Trimming left V 3 bases short and J 2 bases short, with 14 bases between. Germline CDR1 reads GTSNPN; CDR2 reads SVGIG (reference sequence). This CDR3 comprises 14 residues. This CDR3 is CAWSQTGSTYEQYF. Here the CDR3 DNA reads TGTGCCTGGAGCCAAACAGGGTCCACCTACGAGCAGTACTTC. Filled out from reference TRBV30 and TRBJ2-7, the complete variable domain reads SQTIHQWPATLVQPVGSPLSLECTVEGTSNPNLYWYRQAAGRGLQLLFYSVGIGQISSEVPQNLSASRPQDRQFILSSKKLLLSDSGFYLCAWSQTGSTYEQYFGPGTRLTVT.

The table lists this clone with many counts. The CDR3 nucleotides read TGTGCCAGCAGTGAGGCGACAGGCAGCTACGAGCAGTACTTC. Protein: CASSEATGSYEQYF. V gene TRBV6-1 combines with J gene TRBJ2-7; possible D gene TRBD1, 6 bases. The germline V and J ends were trimmed by 3 bases and 3 bases, with 12 bases remaining between them. CDR3 size: 14 residues. Germline V gene sequence: CDR1 MNHNS, CDR2 SASEGT.

At least ten counts were recorded for this clone. The rearrangement links TRBV4-2 to TRBJ2-3; 8 bases fit TRBD2. The V and J ends lost 4 bases and 0 bases, in that order; junction bases with no gene match: 6. The CDR3 is 16 amino acids. Germline CDR1 is LGHNA and CDR2 is YNFKEQ. The CDR3 reads CASSPTSGPSTDTQYF. The CDR3 DNA sequence: TGTGCCAGCAGCCCCACTAGCGGCCCTAGCACAGATACGCAGTATTTT.

This clone was detected ten times or more. A much larger clone is a single base away; this may be a read error. This CDR3 is also generated by other DNA sequences in the sample. The chain carries TRBV6-2 or TRBV6-3 and TRBJ1-2; the D is unclear. The CDR3 sequence is 15 residues long. In germline, CDR1 is MNHEY, CDR2 SVGEGT. Deletions cut 5 bases from V and 3 bases from J, with 16 bases between. CDR3 DNA sequence: TGTGCCAGCAGTCGTCTGGGAGGCGATTACTATGGCTACACCTTC. Protein product: CASSRLGGDYYGYTF.